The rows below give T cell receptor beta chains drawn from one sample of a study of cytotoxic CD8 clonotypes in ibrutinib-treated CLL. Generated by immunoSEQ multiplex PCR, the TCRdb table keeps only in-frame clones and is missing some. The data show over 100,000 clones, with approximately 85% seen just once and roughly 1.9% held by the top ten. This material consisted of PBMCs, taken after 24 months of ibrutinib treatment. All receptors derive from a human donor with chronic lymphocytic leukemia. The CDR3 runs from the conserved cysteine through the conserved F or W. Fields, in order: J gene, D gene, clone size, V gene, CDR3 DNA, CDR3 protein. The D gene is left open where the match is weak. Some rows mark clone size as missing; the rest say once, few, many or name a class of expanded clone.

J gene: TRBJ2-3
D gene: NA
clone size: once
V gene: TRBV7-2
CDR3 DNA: TGTGCCAGCAGCTTACTCGGCGGGGCCTCTCTCACAGATACGCAGTATTTT
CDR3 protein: CASSLLGGASLTDTQYF

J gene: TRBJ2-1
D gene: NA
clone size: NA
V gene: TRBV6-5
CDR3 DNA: TGTGCCAGCAGTTACCAACTCTCCTACAATGAGCAGTTCTTC
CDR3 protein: CASSYQLSYNEQFF

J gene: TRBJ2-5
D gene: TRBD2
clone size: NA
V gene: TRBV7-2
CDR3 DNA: TGTGCCAGCAGCGTTAGCGGGAGGGAAGAGACCCAGTACTTC
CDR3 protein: CASSVSGREETQYF

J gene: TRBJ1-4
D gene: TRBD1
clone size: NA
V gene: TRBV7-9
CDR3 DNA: TGTGCCAGCAGCACCCGACAGGGGGTTATTGCTAATGAAAAACTGTTTTTT
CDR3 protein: CASSTRQGVIANEKLFF

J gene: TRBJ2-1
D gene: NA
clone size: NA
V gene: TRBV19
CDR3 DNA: TGTGCCAGTAGTGTTAGCGGAAGCTCCTACAATGAGCAGTTCTTC
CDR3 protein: CASSVSGSSYNEQFF

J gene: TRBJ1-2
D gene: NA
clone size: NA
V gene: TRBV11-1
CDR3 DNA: TGTGCCAGCAGCGAGCCCGGGGGTGGTGGCTACACCTTC
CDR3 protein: CASSEPGGGGYTF

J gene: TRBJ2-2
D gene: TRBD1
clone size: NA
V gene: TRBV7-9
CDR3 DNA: TGTGCCAGCAGCACCCCCGGGACAGGGGCCGGGGAGCTGTTTTTT
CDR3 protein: CASSTPGTGAGELFF

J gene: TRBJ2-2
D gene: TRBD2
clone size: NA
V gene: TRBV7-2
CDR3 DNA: TGTGCCAGCAGACGCAGTAGCGGGGGGGCGACCGGGGAGCTGTTTTTT
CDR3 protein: CASRRSSGGATGELFF

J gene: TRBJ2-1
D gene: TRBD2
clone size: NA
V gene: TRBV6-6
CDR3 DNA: TGTGCCAGCAGTTCTCGCGGGAGCGATAATGAGCAGTTCTTC
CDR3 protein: CASSSRGSDNEQFF

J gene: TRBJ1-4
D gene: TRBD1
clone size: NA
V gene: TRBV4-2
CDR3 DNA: TGTGCCAGCAGCCTCCCGGGACAGGGTCCAACTAATGAAAAACTGTTTTTT
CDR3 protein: CASSLPGQGPTNEKLFF

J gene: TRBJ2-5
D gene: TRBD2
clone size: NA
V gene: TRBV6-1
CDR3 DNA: TGTGCCAGCAGTGAATATCTCCTAGCGGGAGGGTGGGAGACCCAGTACTTC
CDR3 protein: CASSEYLLAGGWETQYF

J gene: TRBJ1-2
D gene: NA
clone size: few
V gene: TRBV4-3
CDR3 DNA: TGCGCCAGCAGCCCATCTCGGGCAGGGGCGAGAGGCTACACCTTC
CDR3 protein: CASSPSRAGARGYTF

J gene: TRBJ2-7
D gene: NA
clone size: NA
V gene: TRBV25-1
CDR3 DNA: TGTGCCAGCAGTCGAGAGGGGAGTTCCTACGAGCAGTACTTC
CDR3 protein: CASSREGSSYEQYF

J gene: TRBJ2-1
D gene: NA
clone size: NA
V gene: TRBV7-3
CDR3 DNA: TGTGCCAGCAGCCTGCAGAGGGGTGAGCAGTTCTTC
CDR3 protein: CASSLQRGEQFF

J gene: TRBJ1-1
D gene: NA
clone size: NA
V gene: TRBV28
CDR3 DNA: TGTGCCAGCAGAGTATTGGGTGGTGAAGCTTTCTTT
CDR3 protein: CASRVLGGEAFF

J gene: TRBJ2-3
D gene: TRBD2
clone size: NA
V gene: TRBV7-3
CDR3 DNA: TGTGCCAGCAGCTCCACTAGCGGGGGGACCGCAGATACGCAGTATTTT
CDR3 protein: CASSSTSGGTADTQYF

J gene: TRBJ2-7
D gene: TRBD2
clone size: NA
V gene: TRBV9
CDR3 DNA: TGTGCCAGCAGCACTACGGGAGGGCCTGGCGAGCAGTACTTC
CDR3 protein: CASSTTGGPGEQYF

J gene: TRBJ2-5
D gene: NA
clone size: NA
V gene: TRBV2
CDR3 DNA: TGTGCCAGCAGTGGTCCCGGGAGAGTCGGGGAGACCCAGTACTTC
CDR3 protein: CASSGPGRVGETQYF

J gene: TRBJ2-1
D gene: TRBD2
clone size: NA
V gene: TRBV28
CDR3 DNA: TGTGCCAGCACCCCAATCGGGACTAGCGGGTACAATGAGCAGTTCTTC
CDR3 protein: CASTPIGTSGYNEQFF

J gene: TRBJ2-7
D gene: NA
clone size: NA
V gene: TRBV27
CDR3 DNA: TGTGCCAGCAGTTTATTGGGGATAGGAGGGGGCTACGAGCAGTACTTC
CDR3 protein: CASSLLGIGGGYEQYF

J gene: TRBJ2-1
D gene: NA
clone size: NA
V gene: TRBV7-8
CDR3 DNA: TGTGCCAGCAGCTCCCCCCAGGGGCCATCAACCTACAATGAGCAGTTCTTC
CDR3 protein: CASSSPQGPSTYNEQFF

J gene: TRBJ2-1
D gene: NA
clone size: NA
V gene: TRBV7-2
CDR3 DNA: TGTGCCAGCAGCTTACAGGGAAGCTCCTACAATGAGCAGTTCTTC
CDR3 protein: CASSLQGSSYNEQFF

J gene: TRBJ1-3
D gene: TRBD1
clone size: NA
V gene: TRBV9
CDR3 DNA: TGTGCCAGCAGCGTTACAGGGGGATGGGCTGGAAACACCATATATTTT
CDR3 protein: CASSVTGGWAGNTIYF

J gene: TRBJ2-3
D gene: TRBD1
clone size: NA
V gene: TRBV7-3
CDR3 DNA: TGTGCCAGCAGCACAGAACAGGGGTATACGCAGTATTTT
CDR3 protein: CASSTEQGYTQYF

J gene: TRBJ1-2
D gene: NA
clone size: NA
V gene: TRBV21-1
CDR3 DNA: TGTGCCAGCAGCAAACAGGGGTTAGCTAACTATGGCTACACCTTC
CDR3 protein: CASSKQGLANYGYTF

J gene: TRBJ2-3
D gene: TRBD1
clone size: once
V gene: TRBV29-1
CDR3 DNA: TGCAGCGGAGAGGACAGGGACCAAACAGATACGCAGTATTTT
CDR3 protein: CSGEDRDQTDTQYF

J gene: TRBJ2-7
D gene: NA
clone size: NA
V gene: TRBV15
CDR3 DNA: TGTGCCACCAAGGCAGGGGTTAGCTACGAGCAGTACTTC
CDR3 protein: CATKAGVSYEQYF

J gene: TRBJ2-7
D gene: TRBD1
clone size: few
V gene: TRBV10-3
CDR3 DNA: TGTGCCATCAGTGCTGGACAGGACTACGAGCAGTACTTC
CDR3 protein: CAISAGQDYEQYF

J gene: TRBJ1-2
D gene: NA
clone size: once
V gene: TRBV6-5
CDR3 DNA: TGTGCCAGCACCGCCCGGGGCTCGGGAAACTATGGCTACACCTTC
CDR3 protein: CASTARGSGNYGYTF

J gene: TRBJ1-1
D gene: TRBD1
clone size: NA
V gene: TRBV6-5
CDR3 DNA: TGTGCCAGCAGTTTCTGGACAGGGGCCTTGAACACTGAAGCTTTCTTT
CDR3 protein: CASSFWTGALNTEAFF

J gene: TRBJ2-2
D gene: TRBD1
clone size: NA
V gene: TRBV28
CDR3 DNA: TGTGCCAGCAGTTCGAGGTGGGGACAGGCAGACACCGGGGAGCTGTTTTTT
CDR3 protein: CASSSRWGQADTGELFF

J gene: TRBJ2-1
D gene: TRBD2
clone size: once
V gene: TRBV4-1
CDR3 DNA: TGCGCCAGCAGCCAGGTCCGCGGGAGACGGGATGAGCAGTTCTTC
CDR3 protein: CASSQVRGRRDEQFF

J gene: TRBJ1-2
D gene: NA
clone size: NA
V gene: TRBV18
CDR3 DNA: TGTGCCAGCTCACCCGGACACGGTTATGGCTACACCTTC
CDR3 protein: CASSPGHGYGYTF

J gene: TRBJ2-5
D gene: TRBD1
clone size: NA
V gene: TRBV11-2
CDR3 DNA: TGTGCCAGCAGCACGGGCCGGACAGGGGGCGTTGGAGAGACCCAGTACTTC
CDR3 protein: CASSTGRTGGVGETQYF

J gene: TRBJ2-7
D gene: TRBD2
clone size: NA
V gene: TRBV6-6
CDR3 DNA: TGTGCCAGCAAAATAGCGGGAGGGTCAAGATACGAGCAGTACTTC
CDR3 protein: CASKIAGGSRYEQYF

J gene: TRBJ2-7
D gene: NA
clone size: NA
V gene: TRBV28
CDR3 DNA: TGTGCCAGCAGTTCCCCTTCGTTGGGCACAGTCAACGAGCAGTACTTC
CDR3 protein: CASSSPSLGTVNEQYF

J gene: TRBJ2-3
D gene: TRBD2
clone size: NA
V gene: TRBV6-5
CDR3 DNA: TGTGCCAGCAGTTACTCAACCGGGAGGGGCGCAGATACGCAGTATTTT
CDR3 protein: CASSYSTGRGADTQYF

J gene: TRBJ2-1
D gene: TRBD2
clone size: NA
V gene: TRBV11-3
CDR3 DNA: TGTGCCAGCAGCTTAGAGGGGGGGTACAATGAGCAGTTCTTC
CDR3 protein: CASSLEGGYNEQFF

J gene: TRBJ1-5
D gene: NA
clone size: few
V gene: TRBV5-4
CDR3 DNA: TGTGCCAGCAGCGTTGACAGGTCTCGGGTGCAGCCCCAGCATTTT
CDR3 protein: CASSVDRSRVQPQHF

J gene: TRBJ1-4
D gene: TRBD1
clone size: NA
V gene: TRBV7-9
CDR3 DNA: TGTGCCAGCAGCTTAGGTTCAGGGGGACGAGAAAAACTGTTTTTT
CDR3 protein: CASSLGSGGREKLFF

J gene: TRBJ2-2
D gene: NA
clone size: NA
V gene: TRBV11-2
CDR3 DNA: TGTGCCAGCAGCTCCACGGGGAGTACCGGGGAGCTGTTTTTT
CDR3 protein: CASSSTGSTGELFF

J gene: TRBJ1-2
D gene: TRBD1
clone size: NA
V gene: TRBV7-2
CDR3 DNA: TGTGCCAGCAGCTCCGGAGGACAGGGTGGCTACACCTTC
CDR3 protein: CASSSGGQGGYTF

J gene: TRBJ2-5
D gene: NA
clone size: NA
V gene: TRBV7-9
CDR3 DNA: TGTGCCAGCAGCTCCCCTGGGTCTTTCCAAGAGACCCAGTACTTC
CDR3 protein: CASSSPGSFQETQYF

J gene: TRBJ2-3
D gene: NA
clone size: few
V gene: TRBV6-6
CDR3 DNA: TGTGCCAGCACTTGGACAATAAGCACAGATACGCAGTATTTT
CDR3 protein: CASTWTISTDTQYF

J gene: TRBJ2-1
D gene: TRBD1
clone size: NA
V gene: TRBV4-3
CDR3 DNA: TGCGCCAGCAGCCAAGACCGGACAGGGGTCTACAATGAGCAGTTCTTC
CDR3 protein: CASSQDRTGVYNEQFF

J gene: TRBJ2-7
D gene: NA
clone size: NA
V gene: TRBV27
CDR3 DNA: TGTGCCAGCAGTGGGGTCTACGAGCAGTACTTC
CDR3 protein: CASSGVYEQYF

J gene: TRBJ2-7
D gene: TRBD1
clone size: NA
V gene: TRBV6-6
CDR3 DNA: TGTGCCAGCAGTTACAGACAGGGGCCAGCCTACGAGCAGTACTTC
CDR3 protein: CASSYRQGPAYEQYF

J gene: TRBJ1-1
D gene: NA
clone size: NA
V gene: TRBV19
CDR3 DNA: TGTGCCAGTAGTCCGCCGACTGGGAGGGCGGAAGCTTTCTTT
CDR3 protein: CASSPPTGRAEAFF

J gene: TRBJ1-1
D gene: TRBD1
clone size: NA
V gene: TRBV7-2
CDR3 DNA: TGTGCCAGCAGCGCGCAACAGGGGCGGAACACTGAAGCTTTCTTT
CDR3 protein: CASSAQQGRNTEAFF

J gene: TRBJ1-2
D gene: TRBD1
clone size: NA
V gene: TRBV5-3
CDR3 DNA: TGTGCCAGAAGCTGGGAGAGGGGGCGAGGGTGGGGCTACACCTTC
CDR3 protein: CARSWERGRGWGYTF

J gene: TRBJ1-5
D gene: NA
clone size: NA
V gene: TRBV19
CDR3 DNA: TGTGCCAGTAGTATCCCTCGAGTTAGCAATCAGCCCCAGCATTTT
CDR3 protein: CASSIPRVSNQPQHF

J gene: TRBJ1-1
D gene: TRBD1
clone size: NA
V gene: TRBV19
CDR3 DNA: TGTGCCAGTGGTCCGAACAGGGGGCCTCTTTTCGAAGCTTTCTTT
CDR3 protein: CASGPNRGPLFEAFF

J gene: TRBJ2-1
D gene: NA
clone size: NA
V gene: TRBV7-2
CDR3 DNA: TGTGCCAGCAGCCAAACGGGGGCCTACAATGAGCAGTTCTTC
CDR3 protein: CASSQTGAYNEQFF

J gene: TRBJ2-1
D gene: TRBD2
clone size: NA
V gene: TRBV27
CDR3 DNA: TGTGCCAGCAGTCCCCGGACTAGCGGGAAGACCTACAATGAGCAGTTCTTC
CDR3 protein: CASSPRTSGKTYNEQFF

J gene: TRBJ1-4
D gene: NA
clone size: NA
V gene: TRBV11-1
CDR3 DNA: TGTGCCAGCAGCTTAGCCCAGGACAGCCTCAATGAAAAACTGTTTTTT
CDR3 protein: CASSLAQDSLNEKLFF

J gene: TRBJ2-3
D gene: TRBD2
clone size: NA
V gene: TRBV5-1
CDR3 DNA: TGCGCCAGCGGTCTAGCGGGGGGGCCCACAGATACGCAGTATTTT
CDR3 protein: CASGLAGGPTDTQYF

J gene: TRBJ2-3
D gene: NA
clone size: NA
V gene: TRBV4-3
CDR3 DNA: TGCGCCAGCAGCCAAGGGGAGAGAGATACGCAGTATTTT
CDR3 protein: CASSQGERDTQYF

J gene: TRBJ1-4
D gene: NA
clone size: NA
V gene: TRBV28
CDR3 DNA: TGTGCCAGCAGTTTGGGCAGGGCGAATGAAAAACTGTTTTTT
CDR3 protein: CASSLGRANEKLFF

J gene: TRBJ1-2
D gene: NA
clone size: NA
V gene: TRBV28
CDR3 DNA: TGTGCCAGCAGTTTCAGCCCGGGTTTAGGTGGCTACACCTTC
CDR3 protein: CASSFSPGLGGYTF

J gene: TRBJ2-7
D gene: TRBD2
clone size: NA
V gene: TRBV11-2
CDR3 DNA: TGTGCCAGCAGCCGTTCAAGCGGGAGGGCCCTCGAGCAGTACTTC
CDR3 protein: CASSRSSGRALEQYF